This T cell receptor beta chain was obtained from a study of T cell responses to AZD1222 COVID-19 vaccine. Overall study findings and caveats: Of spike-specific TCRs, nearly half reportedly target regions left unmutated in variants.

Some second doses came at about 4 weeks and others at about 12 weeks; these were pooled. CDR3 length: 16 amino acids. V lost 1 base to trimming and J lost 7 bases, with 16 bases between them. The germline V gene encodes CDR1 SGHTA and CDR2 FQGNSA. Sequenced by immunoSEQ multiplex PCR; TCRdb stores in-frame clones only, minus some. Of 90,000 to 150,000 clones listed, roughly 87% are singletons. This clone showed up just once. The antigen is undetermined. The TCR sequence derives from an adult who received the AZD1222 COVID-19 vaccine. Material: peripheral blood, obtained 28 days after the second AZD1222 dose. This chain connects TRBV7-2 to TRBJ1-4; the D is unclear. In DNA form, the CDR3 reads TGTGCCAGCAGCTTAGGGTATAGGTCTCGGGGTGAAAAACTGTTTTTT. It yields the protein CASSLGYRSRGEKLFF.